One sample yielded the 9 T cell receptor beta chains listed below, sequenced in a study of cytomegalovirus exposure and HLA in healthy donors. Both 60 Vbeta primers and 13 Jbeta primers went into the PCR. Some clones are missing from TCRdb's copy, which holds only in-frame ones; the method was immunoSEQ multiplex PCR. Here the sample spans 200,000 to 250,000 clones, around 83% being singletons. The specimen was PBMCs. These receptors all stem from a woman aged 40 to 55 in good health and CMV-seronegative.

The chain combines TRBV6-5 with TRBJ2-3; TRBD2 matches 10 bases. The CDR3 length is 16 residues. After removal of 3 bases from V and 5 bases from J, the junction contained 8 bases not matched to a gene. Germline V gene data show CDR1 as MNHEY and CDR2 as SVGAGI. The CDR3 sequence: CASSYSAGGPGDTQYF. Written as DNA, the CDR3 is TGTGCCAGCAGTTATTCAGCGGGAGGGCCGGGAGATACGCAGTATTTT.

The chain joins TRBV7-6 to TRBJ1-1, with D unresolved. This CDR3 is built from 14 residues. Germline lookup yields CDR1 SGHVS and CDR2 FNYEAQ. V was pared by 1 base and J by 4 bases, with 10 bases between. The CDR3 DNA is TGTGCCAGCAGCTTAGTTGAGCGGGGCACTGAAGCTTTCTTT. This codes for CASSLVERGTEAFF.

The chain employs TRBV2 and TRBJ2-1, with 10 bases matching TRBD2. Germline CDR1 SNHLY, CDR2 FYNNEI. This CDR3 has 16 amino acids. J gave up 5 bases and V 6 bases, and 10 bases lay outside the gene matches. The CDR3 DNA reads TGTGCCAGCAGAACTCAAGCCCTAGCGGGGGACAATGAGCAGTTCTTC. Residues: CASRTQALAGDNEQFF.

V usage is TRBV6-5 and J usage is TRBJ2-7; perhaps TRBD1 as D (6 bases). This CDR3 spans 16 amino acids. The germline CDR1 and CDR2 sequences are MNHEY and SVGAGI. Trimming took 0 bases from V and 0 from J, leaving 12 bases between them. In DNA, the CDR3 is TGTGCCAGCAGTTACTCAAGAGGGGGTGACTCCTACGAGCAGTACTTC. It yields the protein CASSYSRGGDSYEQYF.

The sample holds one count of this clone. This specimen includes other DNA sequences encoding the same CDR3. This chain uses TRBV30 with TRBJ2-1, with TRBD1 matching over 7 bases. From germline, CDR1 is GTSNPN and CDR2 SVGIG (reference sequence). V lost 0 bases, J lost 0 bases, and 11 bases stayed unmatched. This CDR3 has 18 residues. The CDR3 sequence is CAWSVEGALSYSYNEQFF. The CDR3 coding sequence is TGTGCCTGGAGTGTCGAGGGGGCGCTGAGTTACTCCTACAATGAGCAGTTCTTC.

The chain has TRBV10-3 and TRBJ1-5, with D perhaps matching TRBD1 (6 bases). CDR1 is ENHRY and CDR2 is SYGVKD in the germline V gene. V gave up 6 bases and J gave up 0 bases, with 24 bases separating them. The CDR3 consists of 19 residues. CDR3 sequence reads: CAISRSPPGGGSSNQPQHF. CDR3 DNA: TGTGCCATCAGCCGCAGCCCTCCTGGGGGGGGCAGTAGCAATCAGCCCCAGCATTTT.

The chain recombines TRBV6-5 with TRBJ1-1; the D is unclear. V lost 7 bases and J lost 6, with 15 bases in between. The CDR3 runs 13 residues. Germline V lookup: CDR1 MNHEY, CDR2 SVGAGI. This CDR3 reads CASTGVAVAEAFF. The CDR3 bases are TGTGCCAGCACAGGTGTAGCGGTCGCTGAAGCTTTCTTT.

The rearrangement joins TRBV15 to TRBJ1-1; D ambiguous. The CDR3 contains 15 residues. Germline CDR1 LNHNV, CDR2 YYDKDF (reference sequence). The V and J ends lost 1 base and 4 bases respectively, with 13 bases between them. The DNA of the CDR3 is TGTGCCACCAGCAGAGGATTCGGGGTTGGCACTGAAGCTTTCTTT. This codes for CATSRGFGVGTEAFF.

The V call is TRBV19, the J call TRBJ2-7; 11 bases line up with TRBD2. V lost 5 bases to trimming and J lost 5 bases; unmatched junction nucleotides: 5. The germline V gene encodes CDR1 LNHDA and CDR2 SQIVND (reference sequence). There are 14 residues in the CDR3. The CDR3 coding sequence is TGTGCCAGTAGTCGCGGACTAGCGGGCGACGAGCAGTACTTC. Amino acids: CASSRGLAGDEQYF.